The 27 T cell receptor beta chains in this list originate from one sample, sequenced in a study of Tregs in tolerant kidney transplant recipients. Assay used: immunoSEQ multiplex PCR; TCRdb lists only in-frame clones, some missing. This sample has about 100,000 clones, with 90% to 95% found just once. The sample was CD4+ T cells from blood, taken before the transplant. The receptor source for this set is a human donor who received a combined kidney and bone marrow transplant.

This clone showed up just once. The V and J genes are TRBV9 and TRBJ1-2; maybe TRBD1 (5 bases). V was clipped by 0 bases and J by 4 bases, with 7 bases between them. CDR1 and CDR2 from the germline V gene are SGDLS and YYNGEE. CDR3 size: 13 residues. CDR3 nucleotides: TGTGCCAGCAGCGTAGCCGACAGCTATGGCTACACCTTC. This translates into CASSVADSYGYTF. Drawing the rest from reference TRBV9 and TRBJ1-2, the complete variable domain is DSGVTQTPKHLITATGQRVTLRCSPRSGDLSVYWYQQSLDQGLQFLIQYYNGEERAKGNILERFSAQQFPDLHSELNLSSLELGDSALYFCASSVADSYGYTFGSGTRLTVV.

This chain joins TRBV7-2 and TRBJ2-7, with TRBD1 identical over 7 bases. Per germline, CDR1 SGHTA and CDR2 FQGNSA. This CDR3 has 15 amino acids. J gave up 3 bases and V 0 bases, and 5 bases lay outside the gene matches. For the CDR3, the DNA is TGTGCCAGCAGCTTAGCGGGGACAGCGAACTACGAGCAGTACTTC. As protein: CASSLAGTANYEQYF.

This rearrangement joins TRBV19 to TRBJ2-7; 9 positions agree with TRBD2. Germline-derived CDR1 and CDR2 are LNHDA and SQIVND (reference sequence). The length of the CDR3 is 14 residues. V dropped 3 bases and J dropped 3; count of bases not matched to a gene: 3. DNA of the CDR3: TGTGCCAGTAGTATCGCGGGAGGGAACTACGAGCAGTACTTC. Translating it yields CASSIAGGNYEQYF.

This sequence joins TRBV4-2 and TRBJ2-1; TRBD2 matches at 8 bases. CDR1 LGHNA and CDR2 YNFKEQ come from the germline V gene. There are 16 residues in the CDR3. The J segment lost 4 bases and the V segment lost 4 bases, leaving 9 bases of the junction unmatched. The CDR3 sequence: CASSPPGERGYNEQFF. The CDR3 DNA reads TGTGCCAGCAGCCCCCCGGGGGAGCGGGGGTACAATGAGCAGTTCTTC.

This clone was recorded only once. The rearrangement uses TRBV4-2 and TRBJ2-1; 9 bases fit TRBD2. The V gene's germline CDR1 is LGHNA and CDR2 YNFKEQ. V lost 3 bases and J lost 2; bases outside the gene matches: 2. The CDR3 consists of 15 residues. The CDR3 reads CASSQPSGAYNEQFF. CDR3 in DNA: TGTGCCAGCAGCCAGCCTAGCGGGGCCTACAATGAGCAGTTCTTC.

V usage is TRBV18 and J usage is TRBJ1-6; 7 bases map to TRBD1. Germline trimming cut 3 bases from V and 14 bases from J; bases unmatched to any gene: 19. Looked up from germline, CDR1 is KGHSH and CDR2 is LQKENI. This CDR3 region has 17 residues. CDR3 in amino acids: CASSPGNGQEPTLSLHF. Written as DNA, the CDR3 is TGTGCCAGCTCACCTGGAAACGGACAGGAACCTACTCTGTCCCTCCACTTT.

The chain recombines TRBV5-1 with TRBJ2-7; 8 bases map to TRBD2. J gave up 2 bases and V 0 bases, and 4 bases lay outside the gene matches. The CDR3 spans 15 residues. CDR1 is SGHRS and CDR2 is YFSETQ in the germline V gene. CDR3 in DNA: TGCGCCAGCAGCTTGGCCGGGGGGGAGACCTACGAGCAGTACTTC. This translates into CASSLAGGETYEQYF.

The gene calls are TRBV23-1 and TRBJ1-2, with D hard to call. TRBV23-1 counts as an open reading frame of uncertain function. V was clipped by 8 bases and J by 4 bases, with 23 bases between them. The length of the CDR3 is 16 residues. CDR3 sequence reads: CASHTSRAQDTYGYTF. The CDR3 DNA is TGCGCCAGCCACACTTCGCGTGCCCAGGATACCTATGGCTACACCTTC.

The rearrangement uses TRBV6-5 and TRBJ1-6; possible D gene TRBD1, 6 bases. V shed 9 bases and J shed 9 bases, with 15 bases lying between them. CDR3 length: 13 residues. Germline V gene sequence: CDR1 MNHEY, CDR2 SVGAGI. The CDR3 here is CASKQGASSPLHF. The CDR3 coding sequence is TGTGCCAGTAAACAGGGAGCCAGTTCACCCCTCCACTTT.

V gene TRBV5-1 combines with J gene TRBJ2-5, with 12 bases aligning to TRBD2. Germline trimming cut 0 bases from V and 11 bases from J; bases unmatched to any gene: 11. The germline CDR1 and CDR2 sequences are SGHRS and YFSETQ. This CDR3 is 16 amino acids long. The CDR3 protein is CASSLGLAGVTGEQYF. The CDR3 DNA is TGCGCCAGCAGCTTGGGACTAGCGGGGGTCACGGGGGAGCAGTACTTC.

V gene TRBV7-2 combines with J gene TRBJ1-3; 7 bases match TRBD1. The J segment lost 0 bases and the V segment lost 1 base, leaving 9 bases of the junction unmatched. The CDR3 runs to 18 residues. The germline V gene has CDR1 SGHTA and CDR2 FQGNSA. The DNA of the CDR3 is TGTGCCAGCAGCTTAGGGCTACAGGGGCTTTACTCTGGAAACACCATATATTTT. Protein: CASSLGLQGLYSGNTIYF. Combining the CDR3 with reference TRBV7-2 and TRBJ1-3 gives the whole variable domain GAGVSQSPSNKVTEKGKDVELRCDPISGHTALYWYRQSLGQGLEFLIYFQGNSAPDKSGLPSDRFSAERTGGSVSTLTIQRTQQEDSAVYLCASSLGLQGLYSGNTIYFGEGSWLTVV.

The CDR3 nucleotides are TGCGCCAGCAGCTTGGCAGGGGACTATGGCTACACCTTC. Its translation: CASSLAGDYGYTF. V and J are TRBV5-1 and TRBJ1-2; tentative D call: TRBD1 (6 bases). Trimming pared 0 bases from V and 3 bases from J, leaving 6 bases between. The CDR3 is 13 residues long. Germline V gene sequence: CDR1 SGHRS, CDR2 YFSETQ.

V gene TRBV10-3 combines with J gene TRBJ1-3; D is uncertain. CDR1 is ENHRY, CDR2 SYGVKD, per germline. V was shortened by 7 bases and J by 4 bases, with 14 bases between the two germline ends. This CDR3 comprises 14 residues. The CDR3 nucleotides read TGTGCCATCACCGCCGGGGTGTCGGGAAACACCATATATTTT. Encoded protein: CAITAGVSGNTIYF.

As DNA, the CDR3 is TGTGCCAGCAGCTTGACCCAGAATAATTCACCCCTCCACTTT. It is translated as CASSLTQNNSPLHF. V and J are TRBV5-4 and TRBJ1-6; no firm D call. V lost 1 base to trimming and J lost 5 bases, with 7 bases between them. CDR1 is SGHNT, CDR2 YYREEE, per germline (reference sequence). This CDR3 is 14 amino acids long.

The V and J genes are TRBV4-1 and TRBJ1-4; 8 nucleotides align to TRBD1. V trimming: 1 base; J trimming: 0 bases; junction bases outside the gene matches: 4. The germline V gene has CDR1 MGHRA and CDR2 YSYEKL. This CDR3 has 17 amino acids. CDR3 coding DNA: TGCGCCAGCAGCCAAGTGGGGACAGGATCAACTAATGAAAAACTGTTTTTT. Translated, it gives CASSQVGTGSTNEKLFF.

This clone was counted once. The CDR3 region has the DNA TGTGCTAGTGGTCACAGGGGTACGAAACTAGCCAAAAACATTCAGTACTTC. Translated: CASGHRGTKLAKNIQYF. This chain uses TRBV12-5 with TRBJ2-4; 7 nucleotides agree with TRBD1. Looked up from germline, CDR1 is LGHNT and CDR2 is FRNRAP. Trimming at V came to 5 bases and at J to 0 bases, leaving 10 bases not matched to a gene. CDR3 length equals 17 residues. Full variable domain (rest looked up from reference TRBV12-5 and TRBJ2-4): DARVTQTPRHKVTEMGQEVTMRCQPILGHNTVFWYRQTMMQGLELLAYFRNRAPLDDSGMPKDRFSAEMPDATLATLKIQPSEPRDSAVYFCASGHRGTKLAKNIQYFGAGTRLSVL.

The sample holds one count of this clone. The V gene is TRBV9, the J gene TRBJ1-5, with D hard to call. Trimming took off 0 bases at V and 3 bases at J, with 7 bases between the two ends. Germline V CDR1 and CDR2: SGDLS, YYNGEE. The CDR3 totals 14 residues. CDR3 in DNA: TGTGCCAGCAGCGTAGTGCGCAACAATCAGCCCCAGCATTTT. Translating gives CASSVVRNNQPQHF. The whole variable domain, filled in from reference TRBV9 and TRBJ1-5, reads DSGVTQTPKHLITATGQRVTLRCSPRSGDLSVYWYQQSLDQGLQFLIQYYNGEERAKGNILERFSAQQFPDLHSELNLSSLELGDSALYFCASSVVRNNQPQHFGDGTRLSIL.

This chain links TRBV7-2 with TRBJ2-7; no firm D call. CDR1 and CDR2 (germline): SGHTA, FQGNSA. CDR3 length: 14 amino acids. Between the trimmed V and J ends, which lost 5 bases and 1 base, there was a span of 12 bases. This CDR3 reads CASSPRVLSYEQYF. DNA for the CDR3: TGTGCCAGCAGCCCTCGGGTTTTATCCTACGAGCAGTACTTC.

The rearrangement uses TRBV9 and TRBJ1-2; 10 bases match TRBD1. This CDR3 contains 16 residues. Germline V gene sequence: CDR1 SGDLS, CDR2 YYNGEE. With 2 bases clipped from V and 3 bases from J, the junction kept 7 bases outside the gene matches. As DNA, the CDR3 is TGTGCCAGCAGCGTGGGTTTAGGACAGGGGGACTATGGCTACACCTTC. As protein: CASSVGLGQGDYGYTF. Full variable domain (remainder filled in from reference TRBV9 and TRBJ1-2): DSGVTQTPKHLITATGQRVTLRCSPRSGDLSVYWYQQSLDQGLQFLIQYYNGEERAKGNILERFSAQQFPDLHSELNLSSLELGDSALYFCASSVGLGQGDYGYTFGSGTRLTVV.

This rearrangement joins TRBV11-1 to TRBJ2-5; 11 nucleotides line up with TRBD2. This CDR3 is built from 15 residues. CDR1 and CDR2 (germline): SGHAT, FQDESV (reference sequence). V gave up 5 bases and J gave up 5 bases; unmatched junction bases: 7. CDR3 DNA sequence: TGTGCCAGCAGCCAGAGTAGCGGGGGGGCGGAGACCCAGTACTTC. As protein: CASSQSSGGAETQYF.

The V gene is TRBV6-5, the J gene TRBJ2-7, with 8 bases that match TRBD1. Trimming cost V 6 bases and J 2 bases; bases outside gene matches: 12. Germline V gene data show CDR1 as MNHEY and CDR2 as SVGAGI. The CDR3 extends over 16 amino acids. The CDR3, as DNA: TGTGCCAGCAGATACCGCCTGGGGACAGGAACCTACGAGCAGTACTTC. Amino acids: CASRYRLGTGTYEQYF.

The count of this clone is one. The chain uses TRBV10-3 and TRBJ1-1; D gene ambiguous. This CDR3 contains 13 residues. Germline CDR1 is ENHRY and CDR2 is SYGVKD. V was trimmed by 2 bases and J by 5 bases, leaving 9 bases between them. CDR3 coding DNA: TGTGCCATCAGTGAGAGGAGTCGGACTGAAGCTTTCTTT. Its protein is CAISERSRTEAFF.

Only a few counts were recorded for this clone. One end of the junction varies from germline; a read error may be responsible. V is TRBV18 and J is TRBJ1-1, with a weak D call TRBD1 (6 bases). The CDR3 sequence is 13 residues long. Germline V CDR1 and CDR2: KGHSH, LQKENI. As DNA, the CDR3 is TGTGCCAGCTCAACACCAGGGGACACTGAAGCTTTCTTT. Encoded protein: CASSTPGDTEAFF.

This rearrangement joins TRBV7-2 to TRBJ1-5; D possibly corresponds to TRBD1 (6 bases). The CDR3 runs to 18 residues. V was trimmed by 4 bases and J by 0 bases, leaving 19 bases between them. Germline V lookup: CDR1 SGHTA, CDR2 FQGNSA. For the CDR3, the DNA is TGTGCCAGCAGCTCCGAGCGGGGGCCCTGGAGTAGCAATCAGCCCCAGCATTTT. Its protein is CASSSERGPWSSNQPQHF. Combining the CDR3 with reference TRBV7-2 and TRBJ1-5 gives the whole variable domain GAGVSQSPSNKVTEKGKDVELRCDPISGHTALYWYRQSLGQGLEFLIYFQGNSAPDKSGLPSDRFSAERTGGSVSTLTIQRTQQEDSAVYLCASSSERGPWSSNQPQHFGDGTRLSIL.

This rearrangement joins TRBV7-6 to TRBJ2-1, with 8 bases aligning to TRBD2. There are 14 residues in the CDR3. Trimming cost V 4 bases and J 6 bases; bases outside gene matches: 5. The germline CDR1 and CDR2 sequences are SGHVS and FNYEAQ. The CDR3 nucleotides read TGTGCCAGCAGCTGGGCGGGAGGTGGCAATGAGCAGTTCTTC. This sequence encodes CASSWAGGGNEQFF. The variable domain in full, with the rest retrieved from reference TRBV7-6 and TRBJ2-1, is GAGVSQSPRYKVTKRGQDVALRCDPISGHVSLYWYRQALGQGPEFLTYFNYEAQQDKSGLPNDRFSAERPEGSISTLTIQRTEQRDSAMYRCASSWAGGGNEQFFGPGTRLTVL.

The chain joins TRBV5-1 to TRBJ2-3, with D unresolved. The V gene's germline CDR1 is SGHRS and CDR2 YFSETQ. This CDR3 region has 16 residues. V lost 0 bases, J lost 2 bases, and 13 bases lay in between. CDR3 sequence: CASSLAHGGATDTQYF. CDR3 coding DNA: TGCGCCAGCAGCTTGGCCCATGGCGGAGCCACAGATACGCAGTATTTT.

This clone was seen a single time. The chain has TRBV7-8 and TRBJ1-5; D unclear. The CDR3 is 15 residues long. Germline CDR1 reads SGHVS; CDR2 reads FQNEAQ. The ends were cut back, 5 bases at V and 5 bases at J, with 16 bases in the middle. CDR3 DNA sequence: TGTGCCAGCAGCCCGCCGGGAAAGCCGGATCAGCCCCAGCATTTT. Its protein is CASSPPGKPDQPQHF. The full variable domain, rest sourced from reference TRBV7-8 and TRBJ1-5, is GAGVSQSPRYKVAKRGQDVALRCDPISGHVSLFWYQQALGQGPEFLTYFQNEAQLDKSGLPSDRFFAERPEGSVSTLKIQRTQQEDSAVYLCASSPPGKPDQPQHFGDGTRLSIL.